This entry concerns a single T cell receptor (beta chain). No antigen is known for it. This specimen comes from a study of shared clonotypes between healthy human individuals. Findings and caveats of the study: Naive subsets, compared against memory subsets, generally had larger estimated richness values. Deeper or shallower sequencing was expected to change how clonotypes are shared among donors.

CDR3 size: 16 residues. Per germline, CDR1 SEHNR and CDR2 FQNEAQ (reference sequence). Trimming pared 6 bases from V and 3 bases from J, leaving 21 bases between. The repertoire was sequenced with immunoSEQ multiplex PCR; TCRdb's copy has only in-frame clones and lacks some. This table holds 1.5 million to 1.9 million clones, around 98% found once. The sample taken for sequencing was naive CD4+ T cells sorted from blood. Subset here: CD45RA+ positively selected. V usage is TRBV7-9 and J usage is TRBJ2-7, with D uncertain. This TCR was recovered from a man aged 25-45 years in good health. The chain's CDR3 is CASSGLGLQSYYEQYF. The CDR3 DNA follows: TGTGCCAGCAGTGGTTTGGGTTTACAATCGTACTACGAGCAGTACTTC. The full variable domain, with the rest looked up from reference TRBV7-9 and TRBJ2-7, is DTGVSQNPRHKITKRGQNVTFRCDPISEHNRLYWYRQTLGQGPEFLTYFQNEAQLEKSRLLSDRFSAERPKGSFSTLEIQRTEQGDSAMYLCASSGLGLQSYYEQYFGPGTRLTVT.